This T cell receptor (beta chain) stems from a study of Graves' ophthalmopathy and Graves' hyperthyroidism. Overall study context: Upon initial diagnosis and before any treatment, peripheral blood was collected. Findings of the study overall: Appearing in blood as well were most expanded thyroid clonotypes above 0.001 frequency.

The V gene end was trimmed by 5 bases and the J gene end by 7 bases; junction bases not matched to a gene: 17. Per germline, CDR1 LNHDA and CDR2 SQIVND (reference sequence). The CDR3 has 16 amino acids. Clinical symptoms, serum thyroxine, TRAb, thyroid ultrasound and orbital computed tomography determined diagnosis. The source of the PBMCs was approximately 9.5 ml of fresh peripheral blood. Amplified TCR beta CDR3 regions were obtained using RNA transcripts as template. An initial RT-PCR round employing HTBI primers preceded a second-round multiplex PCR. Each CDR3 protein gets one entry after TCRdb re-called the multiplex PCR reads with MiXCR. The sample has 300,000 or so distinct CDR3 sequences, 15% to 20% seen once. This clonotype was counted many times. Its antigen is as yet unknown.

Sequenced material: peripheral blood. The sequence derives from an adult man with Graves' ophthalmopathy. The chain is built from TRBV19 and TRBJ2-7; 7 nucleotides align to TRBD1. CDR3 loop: CASSRISTGPLGEQYF. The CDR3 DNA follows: TGTGCCAGTAGTCGGATTTCGACAGGGCCCCTTGGGGAGCAGTACTTC.